This TCR beta chain is from a study of OX40 agonist ivuxolimab in advanced cancers. Broadly, across the study: Ivuxolimab was a fully human IgG2 agonistic monoclonal antibody targeting the costimulatory receptor OX40 (CD134). Intravenous ivuxolimab was administered to patients every 2 weeks at six dose levels: 0.01, 0.1, 0.3, 1.5, 3 and 10 mg/kg. Among the approximately 50 dose-escalation patients, about 19 had hepatocellular carcinoma, roughly 15 melanoma, 9 renal cell carcinoma and 9 head and neck cancer. In the dose-escalation cohort, 65% to 90% of patients were male, and the mean age was about 55 years, with a range of roughly 20 to 79. Patients were allowed to have had prior anti-PD-1, anti-PD-L1 or anti-CTLA-4 therapy, and more than 30% of the dose-escalation patients had previously received checkpoint inhibitors. Partial responses occurred in three dose-escalation patients, of whom one had hepatocellular carcinoma and two had cutaneous melanoma. Peripheral TCRbeta sequencing aimed to test whether ivuxolimab altered TCR sequence diversity and caused clonal T-cell expansion. The monotherapy dose-escalation portion (N ≈ 52 patients) of the phase I ivuxolimab trial is reported in the paper. Findings and caveats that apply to the study as a whole: At doses of 0.1 to 3.0 mg/kg, clonal expansion of both CD4+ and CD8+ blood T cells was observed from baseline to week 6. Low levels of normalized T-cell clonal expansion were also seen in some patients who did not respond. The antigen specificity of the peripheral T cells that underwent clonal expansion was not determined. In partial responders in the 0.1-3.0 mg/kg groups, normalized peripheral clonal expansion was found to be among the lowest, especially among CD8+ T cells. On average, CD8+ T cells showed more expanded clones than CD4+ T cells after ivuxolimab.

The germline V end is reduced by 1 base and the J end by 5 bases; junction bases left unmatched: 8. From the germline V gene, CDR1 is SGHTA and CDR2 is FQGTGA. There are 18 amino acids in the CDR3, from cysteine to phenylalanine inclusive. Only the CDR3 region is kept as DNA, spanning 54 bases read in frame from base 1. Genomic DNA was extracted from sorted cells for sequencing of the TCRbeta CDR3 region. TCRbeta CDR3 regions were sequenced using the immunoSEQ Assay. In TCRdb, the immuneACCESS table is reduced to in-frame sequences with V and J assigned. These tables do not hold every clone; where another copy was compared, an unresolved V gene accounts for under half, and the others remain unexplained. Here the sample has more than 65,000 clones; 88% occur a single time. The ten top clones hold roughly 0.7% of the sample. Patients with autoimmune disease history or receiving systemic immunosuppression were excluded from the trial. Peripheral blood for TCR sequencing was collected from all dose cohorts at baseline, on cycle 4 day 1, and on cycle 7 day 1. The samples were taken from a phase I, first-in-human, multicenter, open-label dose-escalation trial of ivuxolimab. The trial enrolled adults with locally advanced or metastatic head and neck squamous cell, hepatocellular, melanoma or renal cell carcinoma. Before TCR sequencing, CD4+ and CD8+ T cells were separately sorted from peripheral blood.

To note about this clone: The target of this receptor is not known. Within one base of it there is no much larger clone, and no base qualities were kept.

The rearrangement combines TRBV7-3 with TRBJ2-3; TRBD2 aligns with 14 central bases. This clonotype was obtained from an adult with an advanced solid tumor such as melanoma, head and neck, liver or kidney cancer. Material: CD4+ or CD8+ T cells sorted from blood, obtained in a trial of the OX40 agonist ivuxolimab. DNA sequence: TGTGCCAGCAGCTTAATTCCAAAAGGACTAGCGGGAGGAGATACGCAGTATTTT. Its protein is CASSLIPKGLAGGDTQYF. Supplemented by the reference TRBV7-3 and TRBJ2-3 proteins around the CDR3, the complete variable domain is GAGVSQTPSNKVTEKGKYVELRCDPISGHTALYWYRQSLGQGPEFLIYFQGTGAADDSGLPNDRFFAVRPEGSVSTLKIQRTERGDSAVYLCASSLIPKGLAGGDTQYFGPGTRLTVL.